These 7 T cell receptor beta chains came from one sample sequenced in a study of cytomegalovirus exposure and HLA in healthy donors (dated by TCRdb to the late 2010s). Library method: the immunoSEQ multiplex PCR assay. For the multiplex PCR, a mixture combining 60 forward primers for TCR Vbeta segments and 13 reverse primers for TCR Jbeta segments was used. Held by TCRdb, this immuneACCESS table contains in-frame sequences only and omits some clones. Under half of the omission traces to an unresolved V gene where checked; the cause of the rest is unknown. The sample contains some 130,000 clones, 60% to 75% of them found a single time. The ten largest clonotypes hold about 1.5% of the sample. The specimen sequenced was PBMCs. These receptors were taken from a human donor in good health.

This chain joins TRBV6-4 and TRBJ2-3; 11 nucleotides line up with TRBD2. This CDR3 region has 15 residues. V shed 10 bases and J 4 bases; nucleotides not matched to a gene: 10. CDR1 is MRHNA, CDR2 SNTAGT, per germline. CDR3 nucleotide sequence: TGTGCCACCGGACCGGGACTAGCGGACTCAGATACGCAGTATTTT. Translation gives CATGPGLADSDTQYF.

The chain carries TRBV11-3 and TRBJ2-7; D possibly corresponds to TRBD2 (5 bases). The length of the CDR3 is 14 residues. V shed 7 bases and J shed 1 base, with 14 bases lying between them. Germline V CDR1 and CDR2: SGHNT, YENEEA. The DNA for the CDR3 is TGTGCCAGCACCCCAGGCCGGGATTCCTACGAGCAGTACTTC. Translation gives CASTPGRDSYEQYF.

The chain is built from TRBV18 and TRBJ2-2, with 7 positions matching TRBD1. The length of the CDR3 is 15 residues. Trimming at V came to 5 bases and at J to 4 bases, leaving 7 bases not matched to a gene. Germline V gives CDR1 KGHSH, CDR2 LQKENI. In nucleotides, the CDR3 is TGTGCCAGCTCAGAACGACAGGGCACCACCGGGGAGCTGTTTTTT. It is translated as CASSERQGTTGELFF.

In this sample, this clone turned up a few times. Here the CDR3 DNA reads TGTGCCAGCAGCTTTCCGGGAGGCCCGACCTACGAGCAGTACTTC. This encodes CASSFPGGPTYEQYF. The chain is built from TRBV5-6 and TRBJ2-7; 7 bases match TRBD2. The germline V gene encodes CDR1 SGHDT and CDR2 YYEEEE. The V gene end was trimmed by 2 bases and the J gene end by 2 bases; junction bases not matched to a gene: 7. CDR3 length equals 15 residues.

This clone appeared a few times. The rearrangement uses TRBV4-2 and TRBJ2-1, with TRBD2 matching 8 bases. Trimming took 0 bases from V and 3 from J; bases not matched to a gene: 4. The V gene's germline CDR1 is LGHNA and CDR2 YNFKEQ. CDR3 size: 16 residues. The CDR3 loop reads CASSQDPAGDYNEQFF. CDR3 nucleotide sequence: TGTGCCAGCAGCCAAGATCCAGCGGGAGACTACAATGAGCAGTTCTTC.

The genes are TRBV19 and TRBJ2-7; 10 nucleotides line up with TRBD1. Trimming at V came to 6 bases and at J to 3 bases, leaving 14 bases not matched to a gene. This CDR3 region has 17 residues. Per the germline V gene, CDR1 is LNHDA and CDR2 is SQIVND (reference sequence). The DNA of the CDR3 is TGTGCCAGTAGCATCACGTTACCGGGACAGGGGAACTACGAGCAGTACTTC. Translated, it gives CASSITLPGQGNYEQYF.

The chain uses TRBV9 and TRBJ2-5; D may be TRBD2 (6 bases). Trimming removed 0 bases at V and 4 bases at J, with 10 bases between. The germline V gene has CDR1 SGDLS and CDR2 YYNGEE. The CDR3 is 14 amino acids. CDR3 coding DNA: TGTGCCAGCAGCGTAGGGCAGGGAGGAGAGACCCAGTACTTC. Amino acids: CASSVGQGGETQYF.